This T cell receptor beta chain was found in a study of identical twins. Study-level points and caveats: Zero-insertion analyses could be partly confounded by invariant MAIT and iNKT cells. Beta clonotypes that were abundant in cord blood contained fewer insertions, a pattern absent from memory repertoires. The conclusions drew on cross-sectional statistical analysis instead of tracking the same donors.

CDR1 is SGHVS, CDR2 FNYEAQ, per germline. The length of the CDR3 is 16 residues. V shed 6 bases and J shed 5 bases, with 22 bases lying between them. TCRdb analysed the 5' RACE reads with MiXCR anew, one entry per CDR3 protein. Here the sample spans approximately 550,000 distinct CDR3 sequences, around 20% being singletons. The donor group consisted entirely of healthy Caucasians. The sample holds a few counts of this clonotype. Its specificity is not known. The data were also submitted as part of a second study, on yellow fever vaccine responses in identical twins.

The receptor was isolated from a woman younger than 30 in good health. The J gene is TRBJ2-5, the V gene TRBV7-6, with no clear D. What was sequenced was CD4+ T cells sorted from blood. The CDR3 sequence is CASSSGPPGELETQYF. CDR3 sequence (DNA): TGTGCCAGCAGTTCTGGGCCCCCCGGAGAACTTGAGACCCAGTACTTC.